The rows below give T cell receptor beta chains drawn from one sample of a study of cytomegalovirus exposure and HLA in healthy donors. Clones were sequenced by immunoSEQ multiplex PCR, and TCRdb holds only the in-frame ones, with some missing. The sample holds 70,000 or so clones, just under 70% seen once. The sample consisted of PBMCs. The source of these receptors is a woman aged 25 to 39 in good health and CMV-seronegative. CDR3s include the opening cysteine and the closing phenylalanine or tryptophan. D genes are given only for firm matches. Size values are once, few and many counts, or a class for expanded clones, and some rows have none.

J gene: TRBJ2-7; V gene: TRBV15; clone size: -; D gene: -; CDR3 DNA: TGTGCCACCCGAGGACAGTCATACGAGCAGTACTTC; CDR3 protein: CATRGQSYEQYF
J gene: TRBJ2-5; V gene: TRBV27; clone size: -; D gene: TRBD1; CDR3 DNA: TGTGCCAGCAGTTTAAGGACAGGGACCCTTAGAGAGACCCAGTACTTC; CDR3 protein: CASSLRTGTLRETQYF
J gene: TRBJ2-7; V gene: TRBV27; clone size: once; D gene: -; CDR3 DNA: TGTGCCAGCAGCCAAAATTGGGGGCAATCCTACGAGCAGTACTTC; CDR3 protein: CASSQNWGQSYEQYF
J gene: TRBJ2-3; V gene: TRBV6-4; clone size: -; D gene: -; CDR3 DNA: TGTGCCAGCAGTAGTTTATTTGGGGGGACAGATACGCAGTATTTT; CDR3 protein: CASSSLFGGTDTQYF
J gene: TRBJ1-3; V gene: TRBV19; clone size: -; D gene: TRBD1; CDR3 DNA: TGTGCCAGTAGTGCCGCTGGGACAGTCTCTGGAAACACCATATATTTT; CDR3 protein: CASSAAGTVSGNTIYF
J gene: TRBJ2-3; V gene: TRBV29-1; clone size: once; D gene: TRBD2; CDR3 DNA: TGCAGCGTTTCACTTAGCGGGCTAGGCACAGATACGCAGTATTTT; CDR3 protein: CSVSLSGLGTDTQYF
J gene: TRBJ2-5; V gene: TRBV10-3; clone size: once; D gene: TRBD2; CDR3 DNA: TGTGCCATCAGTGAGGTGAGACTAGCGGAAGAGACCCAGTACTTC; CDR3 protein: CAISEVRLAEETQYF
J gene: TRBJ2-5; V gene: TRBV2; clone size: few; D gene: TRBD2; CDR3 DNA: TGTGCCAGCCGGTCTTATTTTAGCGGGGCCGGTGAGACCCAGTACTTC; CDR3 protein: CASRSYFSGAGETQYF
J gene: TRBJ2-7; V gene: TRBV9; clone size: many; D gene: -; CDR3 DNA: TGTGCCAGCAGCGTCGGTCAGGGGGGCGAGCAGTACTTC; CDR3 protein: CASSVGQGGEQYF
J gene: TRBJ2-7; V gene: TRBV5-6; clone size: -; D gene: -; CDR3 DNA: TGTGCCAGCAGCTTGCCCAGGGGCGGAGGCTCCTACGAGCAGTACTTC; CDR3 protein: CASSLPRGGGSYEQYF
J gene: TRBJ2-7; V gene: TRBV6-5; clone size: -; D gene: -; CDR3 DNA: TGTGCCAGCAGTTACCTCTACGAGCAGTACTTC; CDR3 protein: CASSYLYEQYF
J gene: TRBJ1-1; V gene: TRBV5-1; clone size: -; D gene: TRBD1; CDR3 DNA: TGCGCCAGCAGCCCCTTGACAGGGTCTGAAGCTTTCTTT; CDR3 protein: CASSPLTGSEAFF
J gene: TRBJ1-6; V gene: TRBV27; clone size: -; D gene: -; CDR3 DNA: TGTGCCAGCAGCCCCCCGGGAAGTAACGTAAATTCACCCCTCCACTTT; CDR3 protein: CASSPPGSNVNSPLHF
J gene: TRBJ1-4; V gene: TRBV15; clone size: -; D gene: -; CDR3 DNA: TGTGCCACCAGCAGAGGCGGCGGGACCCCTGACAGTGGGGTAAAAGAAAAACTGTTTTTT; CDR3 protein: CATSRGGGTPDSGVKEKLFF
J gene: TRBJ1-2; V gene: TRBV19; clone size: -; D gene: TRBD1; CDR3 DNA: TGTGCCACCACTCGGACAGGTCCGAACTATGGCTACACCTTC; CDR3 protein: CATTRTGPNYGYTF
J gene: TRBJ1-2; V gene: TRBV6-5; clone size: few; D gene: TRBD1; CDR3 DNA: TGTGCCAGCAGTCGACAGGGATATGGCTACACCTTC; CDR3 protein: CASSRQGYGYTF
J gene: TRBJ2-1; V gene: TRBV9; clone size: -; D gene: -; CDR3 DNA: TGTGCCAGCAGCGTAGGGCTCACTAACGGCAATGAGCAGTTCTTC; CDR3 protein: CASSVGLTNGNEQFF
J gene: TRBJ1-2; V gene: TRBV7-3; clone size: -; D gene: -; CDR3 DNA: TGTGCCAGCAGCCCCCAAGGGACACGCACGGGAACAAGTGGCTACACCTTC; CDR3 protein: CASSPQGTRTGTSGYTF
J gene: TRBJ2-7; V gene: TRBV7-2; clone size: -; D gene: TRBD2; CDR3 DNA: TGTGCCAGCAGCCTTAGCGGGAGCTACGAGCAGTACTTC; CDR3 protein: CASSLSGSYEQYF
J gene: TRBJ1-2; V gene: TRBV5-6; clone size: -; D gene: -; CDR3 DNA: TGTGCCAGCAGCGCGGACAGAAACTATGGCTACACCTTC; CDR3 protein: CASSADRNYGYTF
J gene: TRBJ2-3; V gene: TRBV4-2; clone size: -; D gene: TRBD2; CDR3 DNA: TGTGCCAGCAGCCAAGAGGGGGCAGGACTAGCGGGGGGTAGGACAGATACGCAGTATTTT; CDR3 protein: CASSQEGAGLAGGRTDTQYF
J gene: TRBJ2-7; V gene: TRBV4-1; clone size: -; D gene: TRBD2; CDR3 DNA: TGCGCCAGCAGCCTCCTGGTACTAGCGGAGTACGAGCAGTACTTC; CDR3 protein: CASSLLVLAEYEQYF
J gene: TRBJ2-1; V gene: TRBV7-2; clone size: -; D gene: -; CDR3 DNA: TGTGCCAGCAGCCAGAGAGGTGTGCATGAGCAGTTCTTC; CDR3 protein: CASSQRGVHEQFF
J gene: TRBJ2-3; V gene: TRBV2; clone size: -; D gene: -; CDR3 DNA: TGTGCCAGCAGTGGTGGCCAAAGAGATACGCAGTATTTT; CDR3 protein: CASSGGQRDTQYF
J gene: TRBJ2-3; V gene: TRBV27; clone size: -; D gene: -; CDR3 DNA: TGTGCCAGCAGTCCCACTTCAGATACGCAGTATTTT; CDR3 protein: CASSPTSDTQYF
J gene: TRBJ2-7; V gene: TRBV28; clone size: -; D gene: -; CDR3 DNA: TGTGCCAGCAGTCCCCCAACAGGTTCCTACGAGCAGTACTTC; CDR3 protein: CASSPPTGSYEQYF
J gene: TRBJ1-4; V gene: TRBV7-6; clone size: -; D gene: TRBD1; CDR3 DNA: TGTGCCAGCAGCCTTCACCCAGGGGGCACTAATGAAAAACTGTTTTTT; CDR3 protein: CASSLHPGGTNEKLFF
J gene: TRBJ2-5; V gene: TRBV5-4; clone size: once; D gene: -; CDR3 DNA: TGTGCCAGCAGCCCTCCCGGTGCGGCCAACCAAGAGACCCAGTACTTC; CDR3 protein: CASSPPGAANQETQYF